Shown below are 4 T cell receptor beta chains from a single sample sequenced in a study of blood T cell repertoires in COVID-19. The assay was immunoSEQ multiplex PCR, and TCRdb's table has in-frame clones only and misses some. Of about 110,000 clones in the sample, roughly two thirds were seen once. Sequenced: peripheral blood. All receptors derive from a man at least 80 years old with acute or convalescent COVID-19.

The genes are TRBV5-1 and TRBJ2-3; 7 positions agree with TRBD2. Losses at the gene ends were 0 bases for V and 6 bases for J; bases not matched to a gene: 10. CDR1 and CDR2 (germline): SGHRS, YFSETQ. This CDR3 is 16 amino acids long. CDR3 in amino acids: CASSLGTSGVSDTQYF. Here the CDR3 DNA reads TGCGCCAGCAGCTTGGGAACGAGCGGGGTATCTGATACGCAGTATTTT.

The V call is TRBV19, the J call TRBJ1-5; TRBD1 aligns across 8 bases. CDR3 length: 12 residues. V lost 11 bases and J lost 7; bases outside the gene matches: 7. Germline loops: CDR1 LNHDA, CDR2 SQIVND (reference sequence). CDR3 in DNA: TGTGCCTCGACAGGGGTGGGCCAGCCCCAGCATTTT. Translating it yields CASTGVGQPQHF.

The chain links TRBV3-1 (or the pseudogene TRBV3-2) to TRBJ2-5; 10 bases agree with TRBD2. Germline V lookup: CDR1 LGHDT, CDR2 YNNKEL (reference sequence). Unmatched junction bases numbered 8, after V lost 4 bases and J lost 3 bases. This CDR3 is built from 16 residues. The CDR3 DNA reads as TGTGCCAGCAGCCGCTCCCCTAGCGGGGGCAAAGAGACCCAGTACTTC. Protein sequence: CASSRSPSGGKETQYF.

This clone was observed a handful of times. This chain uses TRBV28 with TRBJ1-3; the match to TRBD1 covers 7 bases. J was trimmed by 9 bases and V by 2 bases; bases with no gene match: 13. The germline CDR1 and CDR2 sequences are MDHEN and SYDVKM. This CDR3 region has 16 residues. The CDR3 region is CASSLGTAPKQRTIYF. In DNA, the CDR3 is TGTGCCAGCAGTTTAGGGACAGCCCCCAAACAACGCACCATATATTTT.